This passage covers 23 T cell receptor beta chains from one sample sequenced in a study of graft-versus-host responses after intestinal transplantation. TCRdb's copy holds only in-frame clones and misses some; the assay was immunoSEQ multiplex PCR. The data show roughly 120,000 clones, over 75% seen once. No antigen has been identified for these receptors. The input for sequencing was unstimulated CD4+ T cells sorted from spleen or lymph node cells, taken before intestinal transplant. Every receptor here comes from a human donor who received an intestinal transplant.

The chain joins TRBV5-6 to TRBJ1-4; D is perhaps TRBD1 (6 bases). CDR1 SGHDT and CDR2 YYEEEE come from the germline V gene. The CDR3 sequence is 14 residues long. Between the trimmed V and J ends, which lost 1 base and 7 bases, there was a span of 11 bases. This CDR3 reads CASSLTGLSEKLFF. CDR3 nucleotides: TGTGCCAGCAGCTTGACAGGGCTGAGTGAAAAACTGTTTTTT.

The V gene is TRBV6-1, the J gene TRBJ1-2; TRBD1 agrees at 9 bases. Germline lookup yields CDR1 MNHNS and CDR2 SASEGT. This CDR3 has 13 amino acids. The trim removed 4 bases at V and 8 bases at J, leaving 5 bases unmatched. The CDR3 nucleotides are TGTGCCAGCAGTGTGGGGACAGGGTTCGGCTACACCTTC. It codes for CASSVGTGFGYTF.

This sequence joins TRBV11-1 and TRBJ2-5, with TRBD1 identical over 8 bases. Germline loops: CDR1 SGHAT, CDR2 FQDESV (reference sequence). J was trimmed by 4 bases and V by 3 bases; bases with no gene match: 13. The CDR3 is 17 amino acids. CDR3: CASSFGHRGSGPETQYF. Here the CDR3 DNA reads TGTGCCAGCAGCTTCGGGCACAGGGGGAGTGGGCCAGAGACCCAGTACTTC.

With respect to this clone: In the same sample, other DNA sequences code for this CDR3. The genes are TRBV2 and TRBJ2-5, with D maybe TRBD1 (6 bases). Deletions cut 6 bases from V and 4 bases from J, with 12 bases between. Germline CDR1 is SNHLY and CDR2 is FYNNEI. The CDR3 is 13 amino acids. The CDR3: CASRGAGAETQYF. CDR3 DNA: TGTGCCAGCAGAGGGGCAGGGGCAGAGACCCAGTACTTC.

This sequence joins TRBV30 and TRBJ1-5, with 9 bases that match TRBD1. This CDR3 contains 15 residues. Germline CDR1 GTSNPN, CDR2 SVGIG (reference sequence). Trimming removed 0 bases from V and 4 bases from J; junction bases left unmatched: 4. The CDR3: CAWSVPGQGNQPQHF. CDR3 sequence (DNA): TGTGCCTGGAGTGTACCGGGACAGGGTAATCAGCCCCAGCATTTT.

This clone was seen a few times. J is TRBJ1-2 and V is TRBV29-1, with 7 bases lining up with TRBD1. This CDR3 contains 15 residues. The J segment lost 8 bases and the V segment lost 0 bases, leaving 12 bases of the junction unmatched. Germline loops: CDR1 SQVTM, CDR2 ANQGSEA. CDR3 sequence (DNA): TGCAGCGTTGAAGATTGGGAGAGGGGGCGTCAGGGCTACACCTTC. Its protein product is CSVEDWERGRQGYTF. Full variable domain (missing parts from reference TRBV29-1 and TRBJ1-2): SAVISQKPSRDICQRGTSLTIQCQVDSQVTMMFWYRQQPGQSLTLIATANQGSEATYESGFVIDKFPISRPNLTFSTLTVSNMSPEDSSIYLCSVEDWERGRQGYTFGSGTRLTVV.

V is TRBV5-1 and J is TRBJ2-6, with D maybe TRBD1 (5 bases). V dropped 4 bases and J dropped 6 bases, with 23 bases sitting between them. The CDR3 is 18 amino acids. CDR1 and CDR2 (germline): SGHRS, YFSETQ. The CDR3 DNA reads TGCGCCAGCAGCCCTGAAGGCTTTTGGGGCGCGGCGGCCAACGTCCTGACTTTC. It encodes CASSPEGFWGAAANVLTF. The full variable domain, completed using reference TRBV5-1 and TRBJ2-6, is KAGVTQTPRYLIKTRGQQVTLSCSPISGHRSVSWYQQTPGQGLQFLFEYFSETQRNKGNFPGRFSGRQFSNSRSEMNVSTLELGDSALYLCASSPEGFWGAAANVLTFGAGSRLTVL.

The genes are TRBV7-9 and TRBJ1-6, with 7 bases lining up with TRBD1. Trimming removed 3 bases from V and 2 bases from J; junction bases left unmatched: 1. CDR3 length equals 15 residues. Germline V gene data show CDR1 as SEHNR and CDR2 as FQNEAQ (reference sequence). The CDR3 DNA reads TGTGCCAGCAGCTTTGGGACAGCCTATAATTCACCCCTCCACTTT. It yields the protein CASSFGTAYNSPLHF.

The chain has TRBV9 and TRBJ2-2, with TRBD1 identical over 8 bases. The length of the CDR3 is 17 residues. V gave up 3 bases and J gave up 0 bases; unmatched junction bases: 7. The V gene's germline CDR1 is SGDLS and CDR2 YYNGEE. CDR3 sequence (DNA): TGTGCCAGCAGCGCCGACAGGGGACGCACGAACACCGGGGAGCTGTTTTTT. Residues: CASSADRGRTNTGELFF. Variable domain in full (rest from reference TRBV9 and TRBJ2-2): DSGVTQTPKHLITATGQRVTLRCSPRSGDLSVYWYQQSLDQGLQFLIQYYNGEERAKGNILERFSAQQFPDLHSELNLSSLELGDSALYFCASSADRGRTNTGELFFGEGSRLTVL.

V is TRBV28 and J is TRBJ1-5, with TRBD1 matching over 7 bases. Germline V gene sequence: CDR1 MDHEN, CDR2 SYDVKM. The CDR3 is 16 amino acids. The junction had 10 bases not matched to a gene; V was cut back by 5 bases and J by 3 bases. CDR3 sequence: CASSGTDSAFNQPQHF. Here the CDR3 DNA reads TGTGCCAGCAGTGGGACAGACAGTGCGTTCAATCAGCCCCAGCATTTT.

The chain joins TRBV7-9 to TRBJ2-3; TRBD1 might be the D (5 bases). The V gene lost 1 base and the J gene lost 3 bases, with 8 bases spanning the gap. Looked up from germline, CDR1 is SEHNR and CDR2 is FQNEAQ (reference sequence). This CDR3 spans 14 amino acids. CDR3 nucleotides: TGTGCCAGCAGCTTAGTCAGACAGACAGATACGCAGTATTTT. Its translation is CASSLVRQTDTQYF.

The chain is built from TRBV18 and TRBJ1-1; D gene unclear. Trimming took 4 bases from V and 5 from J, leaving 17 bases between them. There are 15 residues in the CDR3. CDR1 is KGHSH, CDR2 LQKENI, per germline. The DNA of the CDR3 is TGTGCCAGCTCACAATTGACGATCCGGGAGACTGAAGCTTTCTTT. It encodes CASSQLTIRETEAFF.

CDR3 nucleotides: TGTGCCAGCAGATCAACCGGGACAGTCTCCTACGAGCAGTACTTC. It codes for CASRSTGTVSYEQYF. V and J are TRBV27 and TRBJ2-7; the match to TRBD1 covers 7 bases. Germline V gene data show CDR1 as MNHEY and CDR2 as SMNVEV (reference sequence). Trimming cost V 6 bases and J 0 bases; bases outside gene matches: 8. The CDR3 has 15 amino acids.

The CDR3 DNA is TGTGCCATCGGAGCGGGGGGGCAGGAGACCCAGTACTTC. This codes for CAIGAGGQETQYF. This chain links TRBV10-3 with TRBJ2-5, with 10 bases identical to TRBD2. J was trimmed by 5 bases and V by 8 bases; bases with no gene match: 5. This CDR3 comprises 13 residues. CDR1 and CDR2 from the germline V gene are ENHRY and SYGVKD.

The chain employs TRBV6-5 and TRBJ1-4; the D is unclear. CDR1 MNHEY and CDR2 SVGAGI come from the germline V gene. V was shortened by 5 bases and J by 0 bases, with 10 bases between the two germline ends. This CDR3 has 15 residues. In nucleotides, the CDR3 is TGTGCCAGCAGTGTAGAGTTAACAACTAATGAAAAACTGTTTTTT. This encodes CASSVELTTNEKLFF.

The chain combines TRBV30 with TRBJ1-6; D remains ambiguous. The germline gives CDR1 GTSNPN, CDR2 SVGIG (reference sequence). V was trimmed by 0 bases and J by 0 bases, leaving 6 bases between them. This CDR3 region has 15 residues. The CDR3, as DNA: TGTGCCTGGAGTGTACTTAGCTCCTATAATTCACCCCTCCACTTT. Translated, it gives CAWSVLSSYNSPLHF.

The chain uses TRBV7-2 and TRBJ2-5; 12 bases agree with TRBD2. After removal of 3 bases from V and 10 bases from J, the junction contained 15 bases not matched to a gene. The CDR3 runs to 17 residues. Looked up from germline, CDR1 is SGHTA and CDR2 is FQGNSA. Here the CDR3 reads CASSFTSGGTRRALQYF. As DNA, the CDR3 is TGTGCCAGCAGCTTCACTAGCGGGGGGACACGCCGCGCACTCCAGTACTTC.

This clone was picked up one time. This chain connects TRBV15 to TRBJ1-1; D is unclear. The CDR3 totals 16 residues. CDR1 and CDR2 from the germline V gene are LNHNV and YYDKDF (reference sequence). V shed 1 base and J shed 8 bases, with 20 bases lying between them. CDR3 coding DNA: TGTGCCACCAGCAGAGCCTATCATCTAGGGAGAACCGAAGCTTTCTTT. Translating it yields CATSRAYHLGRTEAFF.

V and J are TRBV30 and TRBJ2-2; 7 bases are shared with TRBD2. This CDR3 has 15 amino acids. CDR1 is GTSNPN and CDR2 is SVGIG in the germline V gene (reference sequence). Germline trimming cut 0 bases from V and 5 bases from J; bases unmatched to any gene: 6. The CDR3 here is CAWSVRGEWTGELFF. Written as DNA, the CDR3 is TGTGCCTGGAGTGTCCGGGGGGAATGGACCGGGGAGCTGTTTTTT.

This chain joins TRBV2 and TRBJ2-5; maybe TRBD1 (6 bases). Trimming left V 6 bases short and J 6 bases short, with 17 bases between. This CDR3 spans 14 amino acids. The V gene's germline CDR1 is SNHLY and CDR2 FYNNEI. This CDR3 reads CASSPDRSSQTQYF. The CDR3 DNA reads TGTGCCAGCAGCCCCGACAGGTCATCTCAGACCCAGTACTTC.

The chain is built from TRBV18 and TRBJ1-1; D ambiguous. The CDR3 extends over 13 amino acids. Trimming removed 4 bases at V and 0 bases at J, with 6 bases between. CDR1 and CDR2 from the germline V gene are KGHSH and LQKENI. The CDR3 DNA reads as TGTGCCAGCTCACTTGCGATGAACACTGAAGCTTTCTTT. Translation gives CASSLAMNTEAFF.

This chain joins TRBV5-1 and TRBJ1-2; 9 positions agree with TRBD1. Per the germline V gene, CDR1 is SGHRS and CDR2 is YFSETQ. The trim removed 4 bases at V and 2 bases at J, leaving 6 bases unmatched. The CDR3 spans 15 residues. CDR3 loop: CASSPRTGDNYGYTF. The CDR3 DNA sequence: TGCGCCAGCAGCCCACGGACAGGGGACAACTATGGCTACACCTTC.

The J gene is TRBJ2-1, the V gene TRBV7-9; 9 bases map to TRBD1. With 3 bases clipped from V and 6 bases from J, the junction kept 6 bases outside the gene matches. Germline CDR1 is SEHNR and CDR2 is FQNEAQ (reference sequence). CDR3 length: 15 amino acids. This CDR3 reads CASSLVDRGGNEQFF. In nucleotides, the CDR3 is TGTGCCAGCAGCTTGGTAGACAGGGGGGGCAATGAGCAGTTCTTC.